This T cell receptor beta chain was sequenced during a study of blood T cell repertoires in COVID-19. Study-level information: Donors in the United States, Italy and Spain gave samples during acute or convalescent COVID-19. In each case, the material was cDNA or gDNA derived from T cells, B-cell-depleted T cells, or PBMCs.

In the original analysis: Estimation of nucleated cell counts relied on the amplification of reference gene primers. TCRdb keeps only in-frame clones here, not all; method: immunoSEQ multiplex PCR. V and J calls and clone size are copied from that table; D and trimming were computed from the DNA. The sample includes approximately 17,000 clones, 87% of them seen just once. CDR3 length: 15 residues. The germline V gene has CDR1 SGHVS and CDR2 FNYEAQ. After removal of 1 base from V and 1 base from J, the junction contained 2 bases not matched to a gene. The gene calls are TRBV7-6 and TRBJ2-7; 9 bases are shared with TRBD1. The sequenced sample consisted of peripheral blood. The receptor was isolated from a human donor in a cohort sampled during active COVID-19. The CDR3 coding sequence is TGTGCCAGCAGCTTAGGAGGGACAGGGTCCTACGAGCAGTACTTC. It translates to CASSLGGTGSYEQYF.